This T cell receptor (beta chain) originates from a study of OX40 agonist ivuxolimab in advanced cancers. Across the whole study: Patients received ivuxolimab, an intravenous treatment, every 2 weeks at 0.01 to 10 mg/kg.

Libraries were prepared by immunoSEQ multiplex PCR; TCRdb keeps only in-frame clonotypes and omits some of them. This table has 60,000 to 75,000 clones, 92% appearing once. Germline values: CDR1 LGHNA, CDR2 YNFKEQ. The CDR3 covers 12 residues. Trimming stripped 1 base from V and 9 bases from J, with 6 bases between. The table lists this clone with a count of one. V gene TRBV4-2 combines with J gene TRBJ2-2; unclear D gene. This TCR was sampled from an adult with an advanced solid tumor such as melanoma, head and neck, liver or kidney cancer. The starting material was CD4+ or CD8+ T cells sorted from blood, obtained in a trial of the OX40 agonist ivuxolimab. The CDR3, as DNA: TGTGCCAGCAGCCAAGGTGGTCGGGAGCTGTTTTTT. It is translated as CASSQGGRELFF.